The TCR beta chain described here comes from a study of blood T cells in healthy people across ages. V gave up 1 base and J gave up 5 bases; unmatched junction bases: 8. The CDR3 is made up of 16 amino acids. CDR1 SGHTA and CDR2 FQGNSA come from the germline V gene. With a J-beta primer mix and a sample-barcoded 5' primer, a second PCR ran roughly 7 to 11 cycles. TCRdb processed the 5' RACE reads anew with MiXCR; each CDR3 protein has one entry. Of some 1.5 million distinct CDR3 sequences listed, 35% to 45% were seen once; the top ten hold just over 4%. This TCR was recovered from a woman younger than 30 in good health. V is TRBV7-2 and J is TRBJ2-5, with 9 bases aligning to TRBD2. Sample: blood. The CDR3 DNA sequence: TGTGCCAGCAGCTTAGGTGTGGCTAGCGGGGAGGAGACCCAGTACTTC. The encoded protein is CASSLGVASGEETQYF.